The sequence of this TCR beta chain was determined in a study of response to subunit inactivated influenza vaccine. Overall study findings and caveats: Researchers suggested that each seasonal influenza vaccination recruits few new T cells.

This clonotype was detected many times. The antigen is not known. TCRdb re-called the RT-PCR reads through MiXCR, storing one row per CDR3 protein. Counted here are hundreds of thousands of distinct CDR3 sequences, around 25% occurring once; the ten biggest clones make up 1.9%. This CDR3 contains 13 residues. Trimming took 5 bases from V and 2 from J, leaving 10 bases between them. The germline V gene has CDR1 SQVTM and CDR2 ANQGSEA. The sequencing here drew on CD4+ T cells sorted from PBMCs, taken 4 to 6 days after vaccination. The J gene is TRBJ2-1, the V gene TRBV29-1, with D unclear. The clonotype comes from a man aged 50-60 years who received an inactivated influenza vaccine. In DNA form, the CDR3 reads TGCAGCGTTCGGCAGGCCACCTACAATGAGCAGTTCTTC. Protein product: CSVRQATYNEQFF.